The next 5 T cell receptor beta chains were all read from a single sample in a study of blood T cells in healthy people across ages. A sample-barcoded 5' primer and a J-beta primer mix were used in a second PCR of roughly 6 to 11 cycles. TCRdb re-analysed the 5' RACE reads in MiXCR, keeping a single row per CDR3 protein. The sample yields around 1,700,000 distinct CDR3 sequences, roughly 27% seen once. The sequenced sample consisted of blood. Every receptor here comes from a young woman in good health.

About this clonotype itself: This sequence may be a read error, since a much larger clone differs from it by one base. The chain is built from TRBV5-1 and TRBJ2-4; tentative D call: TRBD2 (6 bases). The V gene's germline CDR1 is SGHRS and CDR2 YFSETQ. This CDR3 contains 16 residues. V was shortened by 6 bases and J by 0 bases, with 16 bases between the two germline ends. The CDR3 region is CASTLEGGRAKNIQYF. The CDR3 DNA sequence: TGCGCCAGCACCCTGGAGGGAGGTCGAGCCAAAAACATTCAGTACTTC.

This clonotype has only a few counts. This chain uses TRBV6-5 with TRBJ2-3; 9 bases agree with TRBD2. Losses at the gene ends were 0 bases for V and 2 bases for J; bases not matched to a gene: 9. Germline assignment: CDR1 MNHEY and CDR2 SVGAGI. CDR3 length equals 18 residues. The chain's CDR3 is CASSYSGGLAGPTDTQYF. CDR3 coding DNA: TGTGCCAGCAGTTACTCCGGGGGTCTAGCGGGGCCCACAGATACGCAGTATTTT.

In this sample, this clonotype turned up many times. The chain joins TRBV12-3 or TRBV12-4 to TRBJ2-1; 7 nucleotides agree with TRBD1. The CDR3 is 14 amino acids. After removal of 5 bases from V and 5 bases from J, the junction contained 6 bases not matched to a gene. The CDR3 DNA follows: TGTGCCAGCAGTACAGGGGACGGCAACAATGAGCAGTTCTTC. It yields the protein CASSTGDGNNEQFF.

This clonotype was observed a few times. The chain couples TRBV7-9 to TRBJ2-1, with 8 bases aligning to TRBD2. The germline CDR1 and CDR2 sequences are SEHNR and FQNEAQ (reference sequence). CDR3 length: 15 amino acids. Trimming removed 5 bases from V and 5 bases from J; junction bases left unmatched: 8. The CDR3, as DNA: TGTGCCAGCAGCACCTCACTAGCGGAAGACAATGAGCAGTTCTTC. Its protein is CASSTSLAEDNEQFF.

There are a few counts of this clonotype. This sequence joins TRBV20-1 and TRBJ2-5, with D hard to call. The germline V and J ends were trimmed by 0 bases and 2 bases, with 13 bases remaining between them. The germline V gene encodes CDR1 DFQATT and CDR2 SNEGSKA (reference sequence). The CDR3 is 15 amino acids. The CDR3 DNA sequence: TGCAGTGCTAGAGATAGGGCTATCGGGCAAGAGACCCAGTACTTC. Its protein product is CSARDRAIGQETQYF.